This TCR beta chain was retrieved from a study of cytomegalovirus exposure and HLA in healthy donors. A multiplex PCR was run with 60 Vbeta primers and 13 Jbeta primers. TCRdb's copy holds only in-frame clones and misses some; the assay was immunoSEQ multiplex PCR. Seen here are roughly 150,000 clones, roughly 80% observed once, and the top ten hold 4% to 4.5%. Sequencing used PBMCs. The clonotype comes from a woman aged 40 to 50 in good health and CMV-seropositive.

This CDR3 is CASTTGETNEKLFF. CDR3 DNA sequence: TGTGCCAGCACCACGGGAGAGACTAATGAAAAACTGTTTTTT. The rearrangement uses TRBV7-9 and TRBJ1-4; D is unclear. The germline CDR1 and CDR2 sequences are SEHNR and FQNEAQ (reference sequence). V gave up 7 bases and J gave up 2 bases, with 11 bases separating them. The length of the CDR3 is 14 residues.